This T cell receptor beta chain was captured by sequencing in a study of cytomegalovirus exposure and HLA in healthy donors. Study-level points and caveats: In a later analysis, donors in an Asian-associated ancestry cluster reportedly had fewer N-insertions in productive TCRs than the cohort mean.

Turning to this clone: The antigen remains undetermined.

Amplification used 60 Vbeta primers and 13 Jbeta primers. Sequencing was performed with immunoSEQ multiplex PCR; in TCRdb, only in-frame clones are kept and a portion is missing. The sample shows over 100,000 clones, over 60% of them seen only once. V lost 0 bases to trimming and J lost 5 bases, with 11 bases between them. Per germline, CDR1 MNHNY and CDR2 SVGAGI (reference sequence). This CDR3 has 15 residues. Sequenced: PBMCs. This chain joins TRBV6-6 and TRBJ1-5; no reliable D call. This clonotype was sampled from a man aged 40-55 years in good health and CMV-seropositive. The DNA for the CDR3 is TGTGCCAGCAGTTACTCGGGCAGGACTGATCAGCCCCAGCATTTT. Translating gives CASSYSGRTDQPQHF.